The clone carrying this T cell receptor beta chain was observed many times. Its antigen remains unidentified. The data originate from a study of read filtering for tumor transcriptome and immune sequencing. Across the whole study: Patients were 16 to 20 male and about 14 female, mean age 65.9 years, range about 45 to 85. After DNase treatment, RNA was made into whole-transcriptome libraries.

Molecular barcoded adaptors covering alpha/delta and beta/gamma chains were used on around 400 ng RNA. MiXCR, run by TCRdb on the reads, gives a single entry per CDR3 protein. In the table there are roughly 67,000 distinct CDR3 sequences, around 19% of which are singletons. Study-level points and caveats: The CD138-negative fraction was mixed bone marrow immune cells, not pure T cells. Compared with RNA-seq, IR-seq gave much higher clonotype depth and reliability.

Trimming cost V 6 bases and J 1 base, with 10 bases left between them. This CDR3 is 13 amino acids long. The germline V gene has CDR1 MDHEN and CDR2 SYDVKM. J is TRBJ2-7 and V is TRBV28; unclear D gene. The sample was a population of CD138-negative cells sorted from bone marrow. The TCR originated in a donor at least 40 years old with multiple myeloma. The CDR3 here is CASRVPTSYEQYF. DNA of the CDR3: TGTGCCAGCAGGGTGCCAACGTCCTACGAGCAGTACTTC.